These T cell receptor beta chains were read from a single sample in a study of T cells in Graves' hyperthyroidism and ophthalmopathy. MiXCR was run by TCRdb on the multiplex PCR reads, yielding one entry per CDR3 protein. The sample has 530,000 or so distinct CDR3 sequences, around 45% seen once; the top ten hold around 7.7%. The sequencing sample was made of peripheral blood or thyroid tissue (not recorded which). The source is a woman aged 18-30 years with Graves' hyperthyroidism. Both conserved end residues are part of each CDR3. The order of the fields is D gene, clone size, J gene, V gene, CDR3 DNA, CDR3 protein. The D gene is left open where the match is weak. A clone size is listed for some rows: how often the clone was seen (once, few, many), or a class if it is expanded.

- many TRBJ1-1 TRBV20-1 TGCAGTGAAAGGGGACACCTGAACACTGAAGCTTTCTTT CSERGHLNTEAFF
- few TRBJ2-7 TRBV28 TGTGCCAGCAGTACCCGTGGAGATTCCTCCTACGAGCAGTACTTC CASSTRGDSSYEQYF
- many TRBJ1-4 TRBV12-3/TRBV12-4 TGTGCCAGCAGTTTGAGGCAGCCAAATGAAAAACTGTTTTTT CASSLRQPNEKLFF
- many TRBJ2-5 TRBV7-9 TGTGCCAGCAGCCCTCAGGGTACAAGAGAGACCCAGTACTTC CASSPQGTRETQYF
TRBD2 many TRBJ2-7 TRBV20-1 TGCAGTGCTAGAGTCCACGGACTAGCGGGAGGGCCTTACTCCTACGAGCAGTACTTC CSARVHGLAGGPYSYEQYF
- many TRBJ1-5 TRBV5-1 TGCGCCAGCAGACGATCTAGCAATCAGCCCCAGCATTTT CASRRSSNQPQHF
- many TRBJ2-7 TRBV7-9 TGTGCCAGCAGTGGGGGCGGGGGAGTCGAGCAGTACTTC CASSGGGGVEQYF
TRBD1 few TRBJ2-5 TRBV24-1 TGTGCCACCAGTGACGACAGGGGAGAGACCCAGTACTTC CATSDDRGETQYF
TRBD1 - TRBJ1-1 TRBV7-3 TGTGCCAGCAGCTCCACACAGGGGAATAGTGAAGCTTTCTTT CASSSTQGNSEAFF
TRBD1 - TRBJ1-6 TRBV10-3 TGTGCCATCAGGATGGGACAGGGCAACTATAATTCACCCCTCCACTTT CAIRMGQGNYNSPLHF
- few TRBJ1-4 TRBV5-6 TGTGCCAGCAGCCGCCGGACACCTTCAACTAATGAAAAACTGTTTTTT CASSRRTPSTNEKLFF
- - TRBJ2-2 TRBV9 TGTGCCAGCAGCGTATTAGGGGACGGAAACACCGGGGAGCTGTTTTTT CASSVLGDGNTGELFF
TRBD2 - TRBJ2-7 TRBV6-5 TGTGCCAGCAGCCGGCGGGAGGCCCACGAGCAGTACTTC CASSRREAHEQYF
TRBD1 once TRBJ2-3 TRBV5-6 TGCGCCAACAGCTTCAGGGGGAACACAGATACGCAGTATTTT CANSFRGNTDTQYF
- many TRBJ1-1 TRBV7-3 TGTGCCAGCAGCGTCCGGGGGGCGCAAGCTGAAGCTTTCTTT CASSVRGAQAEAFF
- once TRBJ2-7 TRBV29-1 TGCAGCGTTGGAAAGAAGATGTCCTACGAGCAGTACTTC CSVGKKMSYEQYF
- - TRBJ1-5 TRBV19 - CASTSDRDNQPQHF
- many TRBJ1-1 TRBV11-3 TGTGCCAGCACCGAAGGTCGGGGTAGGACTGAAGCTTTCTTT CASTEGRGRTEAFF
- - TRBJ1-1 TRBV29-1 TGCAGCGTTAGCAGTCAGGACTTTAACACTGAAGCTTTCTTT CSVSSQDFNTEAFF
- once TRBJ2-7 TRBV7-2 TGTGCCAGCGGGCGGGACGAGCAGTACTTC CASGRDEQYF
- many TRBJ2-5 TRBV29-1 TGCAGCGTTGAAAGAGGAGCGATCCAAGAGACCCAGTACTTC CSVERGAIQETQYF
TRBD2 few TRBJ2-7 TRBV15 TGTGCCACCAGCAGAGATCTAGCGGGAACTTTCTACGAGCAGTACTTC CATSRDLAGTFYEQYF
TRBD2 - TRBJ2-2 TRBV10-1 TGCGCCAGCAGTCCCACTAGCGGGACCGCGAACACCGGGGAGCTGTTTTTT CASSPTSGTANTGELFF
TRBD1 - TRBJ2-7 TRBV24-1 TGTGCCACTAGTGATCCGGGACAGCCCTACGGGCAGTACTTC CATSDPGQPYGQYF
- - TRBJ1-2 TRBV29-1 TGCAGAGAACGGTCGGATTGGGAGACATATGGCTACACCTTC CRERSDWETYGYTF
- many TRBJ2-7 TRBV24-1 TGTGCCACCAGTGACGGACGGGGCGACGAGCAGTACTTC CATSDGRGDEQYF